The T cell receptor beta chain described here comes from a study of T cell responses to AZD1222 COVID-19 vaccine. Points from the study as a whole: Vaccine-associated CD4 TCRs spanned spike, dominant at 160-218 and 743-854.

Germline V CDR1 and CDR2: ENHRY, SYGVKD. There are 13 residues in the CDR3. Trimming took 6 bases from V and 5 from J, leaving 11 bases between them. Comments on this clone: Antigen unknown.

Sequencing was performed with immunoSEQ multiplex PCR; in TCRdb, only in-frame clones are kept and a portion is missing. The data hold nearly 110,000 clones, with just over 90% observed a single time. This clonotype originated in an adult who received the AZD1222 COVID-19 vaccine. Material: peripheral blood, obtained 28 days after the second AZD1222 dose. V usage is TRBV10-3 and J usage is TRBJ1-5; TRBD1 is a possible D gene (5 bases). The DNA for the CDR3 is TGTGCCATCAGCCCAGGGCCGTATCAGCCCCAGCATTTT. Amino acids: CAISPGPYQPQHF.